The 12 T cell receptor beta chains below all came from one sample that was sequenced in a study of cytomegalovirus exposure and HLA in healthy donors. PCR primers comprised 60 Vbeta and 13 Jbeta primers. The repertoire was sequenced with immunoSEQ multiplex PCR; TCRdb's copy has only in-frame clones and lacks some. This table holds 140,000 to 150,000 clones, roughly 78% found once. Sequencing used PBMCs. The receptors come from a female donor in good health and CMV-seronegative.

This chain links TRBV4-2 with TRBJ2-7; 16 nucleotides match TRBD2. Germline CDR1 is LGHNA and CDR2 is YNFKEQ. With 4 bases clipped from V and 7 bases from J, the junction kept 13 bases outside the gene matches. The CDR3 contains 18 residues. The CDR3 loop reads CASSPGTSGRGPIGEQYF. The CDR3 DNA reads TGTGCCAGCAGCCCCGGGACTAGCGGGAGGGGCCCCATCGGGGAGCAGTACTTC.

This clone is a singleton in its sample. CDR3 residues: CASRRTGTGGDEQFF. The CDR3 DNA is TGTGCCAGCAGGCGAACCGGGACAGGGGGCGATGAGCAGTTCTTC. This sequence joins TRBV11-2 and TRBJ2-1, with TRBD1 identical over 12 bases. V trimming: 6 bases; J trimming: 8 bases; junction bases outside the gene matches: 8. The CDR3 sequence is 15 residues long. Germline V gene sequence: CDR1 SGHAT, CDR2 FQNNGV. Variable domain in full (rest from reference TRBV11-2 and TRBJ2-1): EAGVAQSPRYKIIEKRQSVAFWCNPISGHATLYWYQQILGQGPKLLIQFQNNGVVDDSQLPKDRFSAERLKGVDSTLKIQPAKLEDSAVYLCASRRTGTGGDEQFFGPGTRLTVL.

This clone was counted between two and nine times. This rearrangement joins TRBV9 to TRBJ2-6; TRBD2 agrees at 7 bases. The V gene end was trimmed by 0 bases and the J gene end by 12 bases; junction bases not matched to a gene: 9. This CDR3 has 15 amino acids. The germline V gene has CDR1 SGDLS and CDR2 YYNGEE. CDR3 sequence (DNA): TGTGCCAGCAGCGTAGCTTCGGGACTAATCCCCGTCCTGACTTTC. The encoded protein is CASSVASGLIPVLTF.

This clone was recorded a few times. The chain links TRBV6-4 to TRBJ2-2, with a possible D match to TRBD2 (6 bases). Trimming removed 6 bases at V and 3 bases at J, with 11 bases between. CDR1 and CDR2 from the germline V gene are MRHNA and SNTAGT. The CDR3 extends over 14 amino acids. DNA of the CDR3: TGTGCCAGCAGCGGAGGGAAAGACACCGGGGAGCTGTTTTTT. Translating it yields CASSGGKDTGELFF.

The chain couples TRBV30 to TRBJ1-1; D perhaps matches TRBD1 (5 bases). Germline V gene lookup returns CDR1 GTSNPN and CDR2 SVGIG (reference sequence). V lost 0 bases to trimming and J lost 4 bases, with 15 bases between them. This CDR3 contains 15 residues. CDR3 in DNA: TGTGCCTGGAGTGTACGGGACTGGGGGAGCACTGAAGCTTTCTTT. This gives the protein CAWSVRDWGSTEAFF.

The rearrangement uses TRBV10-3 and TRBJ2-7; 8 bases match TRBD2. Trimming removed 3 bases from V and 2 bases from J; junction bases left unmatched: 3. The germline V gene has CDR1 ENHRY and CDR2 SYGVKD. This CDR3 has 14 amino acids. The CDR3 reads CAISDPGGAYEQYF. The CDR3 DNA sequence: TGTGCCATCAGTGACCCCGGGGGGGCCTACGAGCAGTACTTC.

The chain recombines TRBV5-1 with TRBJ1-1, with D unresolved. This CDR3 is built from 11 residues. Germline CDR1 is SGHRS and CDR2 is YFSETQ. V was clipped by 4 bases and J by 8 bases, with 9 bases between them. The CDR3 here is CASSAGPEAFF. The CDR3 bases are TGCGCCAGCAGCGCCGGTCCCGAAGCTTTCTTT.

The V call is TRBV5-1, the J call TRBJ2-7, with TRBD2 identical over 9 bases. With 4 bases clipped from V and 5 bases from J, the junction kept 7 bases outside the gene matches. CDR1 is SGHRS, CDR2 YFSETQ, per germline. The CDR3 length is 14 residues. The CDR3 loop reads CASSPGLASDEQYF. The CDR3 nucleotides are TGCGCCAGCAGCCCGGGACTAGCTTCCGACGAGCAGTACTTC. The entire variable domain, with the rest obtained from reference TRBV5-1 and TRBJ2-7, is as follows: KAGVTQTPRYLIKTRGQQVTLSCSPISGHRSVSWYQQTPGQGLQFLFEYFSETQRNKGNFPGRFSGRQFSNSRSEMNVSTLELGDSALYLCASSPGLASDEQYFGPGTRLTVT.

The chain couples TRBV5-1 to TRBJ2-3; D remains ambiguous. Trimming removed 0 bases at V and 2 bases at J, with 7 bases between. CDR3 length: 14 residues. Looked up from germline, CDR1 is SGHRS and CDR2 is YFSETQ. This chain's CDR3 is CASSLDVFTDTQYF. As DNA, the CDR3 is TGCGCCAGCAGCTTGGATGTCTTCACAGATACGCAGTATTTT. Looking up the rest from reference TRBV5-1 and TRBJ2-3 gives the full variable domain: KAGVTQTPRYLIKTRGQQVTLSCSPISGHRSVSWYQQTPGQGLQFLFEYFSETQRNKGNFPGRFSGRQFSNSRSEMNVSTLELGDSALYLCASSLDVFTDTQYFGPGTRLTVL.

In this sample, this clone turned up once. This chain links TRBV2 with TRBJ2-3, with 9 bases that match TRBD2. The CDR3 length is 14 residues. Germline V lookup: CDR1 SNHLY, CDR2 FYNNEI. Trimming cost V 8 bases and J 2 bases; bases outside gene matches: 5. The CDR3 sequence is CASSREGDTDTQYF. As DNA, the CDR3 is TGTGCCAGCTCGCGGGAGGGAGACACAGATACGCAGTATTTT.

The chain joins TRBV28 to TRBJ2-3; TRBD2 might be the D (5 bases). The germline V gene has CDR1 MDHEN and CDR2 SYDVKM. The CDR3 covers 15 residues. V was clipped by 2 bases and J by 2 bases, with 11 bases between them. Written as DNA, the CDR3 is TGTGCCAGCAGTTTAGCGGGCTCAAACACAGATACGCAGTATTTT. Translation gives CASSLAGSNTDTQYF. Combining the CDR3 with reference TRBV28 and TRBJ2-3 gives the whole variable domain DVKVTQSSRYLVKRTGEKVFLECVQDMDHENMFWYRQDPGLGLRLIYFSYDVKMKEKGDIPEGYSVSREKKERFSLILESASTNQTSMYLCASSLAGSNTDTQYFGPGTRLTVL.

The CDR3 region is CASSPGQGWGNTIYF. CDR3 nucleotides: TGCGCCAGCAGCCCCGGACAGGGATGGGGAAACACCATATATTTT. This sequence joins TRBV5-1 and TRBJ1-3; TRBD1 matches 8 bases. The CDR3 spans 15 residues. The V gene end was trimmed by 4 bases and the J gene end by 4 bases; junction bases not matched to a gene: 7. The germline V gene encodes CDR1 SGHRS and CDR2 YFSETQ. Drawing the rest from reference TRBV5-1 and TRBJ1-3, the complete variable domain is KAGVTQTPRYLIKTRGQQVTLSCSPISGHRSVSWYQQTPGQGLQFLFEYFSETQRNKGNFPGRFSGRQFSNSRSEMNVSTLELGDSALYLCASSPGQGWGNTIYFGEGSWLTVV.